Sequencing of this TCR beta chain was carried out in a study of blood T cell repertoires in COVID-19. Study in general: From T cells, B-cell-depleted T cells, or PBMCs came the material, which was cDNA or gDNA.

The cohort comprised adults aged 18 to 89 years residing in around 25 US areas. Which cohort a participant joined came from the clinical history participants gave. Assay used: immunoSEQ multiplex PCR; TCRdb lists only in-frame clones, some missing. The sample contains fewer than 350,000 clones, about nine tenths of which appear only once. This clone has just a few counts. The TCR originated in a woman in her thirties or forties with acute COVID-19. The specimen was PBMCs or T cells enriched from blood (not recorded which).

The CDR3: CASSYSKVGRGRNIQYF. The CDR3 coding sequence is TGTGCCAGCAGTTACTCGAAGGTGGGCAGGGGAAGGAACATTCAGTACTTC. The rearrangement uses TRBV6-2 or TRBV6-3 and TRBJ2-4, with a tentative D call TRBD1 (6 bases). CDR1 MNHEY and CDR2 SVGEGT come from the germline V gene. This CDR3 region has 17 residues. The V end lost 0 bases, the J end lost 7 bases, and 19 bases lay between the germline ends.